The 29 T cell receptor beta chains reported below all come from one sample, sequenced in a study of blood T cell repertoires in COVID-19. Repertoires were generated with immunoSEQ multiplex PCR, while TCRdb's copy carries only in-frame clones and drops some. The sample contains about 150,000 clones, approximately 86% of which appear only once. Specimen: peripheral blood. Receptors were obtained from a man aged 65 to 85 with acute or convalescent COVID-19.

V and J are TRBV15 and TRBJ1-2; 7 nucleotides align to TRBD1. CDR1 is LNHNV, CDR2 YYDKDF, per germline (reference sequence). With V trimmed by 0 bases and J by 6 bases, 10 bases remained unmatched. This CDR3 has 16 residues. This CDR3 reads CATSRDQGDPPDGYTF. The CDR3 DNA follows: TGTGCCACCAGCAGAGATCAGGGGGATCCTCCTGATGGCTACACCTTC. Full variable domain (rest looked up from reference TRBV15 and TRBJ1-2): DAMVIQNPRYQVTQFGKPVTLSCSQTLNHNVMYWYQQKSSQAPKLLFHYYDKDFNNEADTPDNFQSRRPNTSFCFLDIRSPGLGDTAMYLCATSRDQGDPPDGYTFGSGTRLTVV.

V gene TRBV10-3 combines with J gene TRBJ1-2; 7 nucleotides line up with TRBD1. The CDR3 contains 12 residues. In germline, CDR1 is ENHRY, CDR2 SYGVKD. V lost 5 bases, J lost 6 bases, and 3 bases stayed unmatched. CDR3 region: CAISSTGDGYTF. The CDR3 DNA reads TGTGCCATCAGTAGCACAGGGGATGGCTACACCTTC.

This clone was observed a single time. The chain employs TRBV6-6 and TRBJ2-1; TRBD2 agrees at 8 bases. This CDR3 is built from 14 residues. The J segment lost 4 bases and the V segment lost 7 bases, leaving 6 bases of the junction unmatched. CDR1 MNHNY and CDR2 SVGAGI come from the germline V gene (reference sequence). CDR3 in DNA: TGTGCCAGCACCCTAGCGGGCCTATACAATGAGCAGTTCTTC. Translating gives CASTLAGLYNEQFF.

The J gene is TRBJ2-7, the V gene TRBV11-2, with D hard to call. V lost 0 bases and J lost 3, with 12 bases in between. CDR1 and CDR2 from the germline V gene are SGHAT and FQNNGV. The CDR3 runs 15 residues. The CDR3 reads CASSLDVGTHYEQYF. In DNA form, the CDR3 reads TGTGCCAGCAGCTTAGATGTGGGCACCCACTACGAGCAGTACTTC.

The rearrangement joins TRBV29-1 to TRBJ1-6; 11 bases map to TRBD1. From germline, CDR1 is SQVTM and CDR2 ANQGSEA. V lost 4 bases and J lost 7; bases outside the gene matches: 0. The length of the CDR3 is 13 residues. The CDR3 sequence is CSVGDRGNSPLHF. As DNA, the CDR3 is TGCAGCGTTGGGGACAGGGGGAATTCACCCCTCCACTTT.

This sequence joins TRBV24-1 and TRBJ1-5; the D gene is possibly TRBD1 (6 bases). The CDR3 sequence is 13 residues long. Trimming left V 6 bases short and J 5 bases short, with 10 bases between. Germline V lookup: CDR1 KGHDR, CDR2 SFDVKD. Here the CDR3 reads CATSRGQYQPQHF. The CDR3 DNA is TGTGCCACCAGTAGGGGACAATATCAGCCCCAGCATTTT.

V and J are TRBV18 and TRBJ1-5; 8 bases match TRBD1. CDR1 and CDR2 from the germline V gene are KGHSH and LQKENI. Germline trimming cut 5 bases from V and 7 bases from J; bases unmatched to any gene: 4. The CDR3 runs 13 residues. CDR3 sequence reads: CASSMDRDQPQHF. CDR3 DNA: TGTGCCAGCTCAATGGACAGGGACCAGCCCCAGCATTTT.

The V and J genes are TRBV7-2 and TRBJ2-1, with 7 positions matching TRBD2. Germline CDR1 and CDR2: SGHTA and FQGNSA. After removal of 1 base from V and 9 bases from J, the junction contained 6 bases not matched to a gene. The CDR3 loop spans 14 amino acids. The chain's CDR3 is CASSLGASGGEQFF. In DNA form, the CDR3 reads TGTGCCAGCAGCTTAGGGGCTAGCGGAGGTGAGCAGTTCTTC.

The chain links TRBV4-1 to TRBJ2-2; TRBD2 matches at 8 bases. After removal of 2 bases from V and 8 bases from J, the junction contained 10 bases not matched to a gene. The CDR3 has 16 amino acids. Germline CDR1 and CDR2: MGHRA and YSYEKL. The CDR3 is CASSQTGTSIAGELFF. The CDR3 DNA follows: TGCGCCAGCAGCCAAACCGGGACTAGTATTGCTGGGGAGCTGTTTTTT.

V is TRBV28 and J is TRBJ1-1; D might be TRBD1 (5 bases). CDR1 and CDR2 (germline): MDHEN, SYDVKM. V lost 5 bases to trimming and J lost 4 bases, with 14 bases between them. This CDR3 comprises 14 residues. The DNA for the CDR3 is TGTGCCAGCAGTCCACCCCTGGGGGGCACTGAAGCTTTCTTT. The encoded protein is CASSPPLGGTEAFF.

The gene calls are TRBV10-1 and TRBJ2-1, with 9 bases aligning to TRBD2. The CDR3 covers 15 residues. Germline V gene lookup returns CDR1 WNHNN and CDR2 SYGVQD (reference sequence). After removal of 6 bases from V and 4 bases from J, the junction contained 7 bases not matched to a gene. The CDR3 DNA reads as TGCGCCAGCAGACTAGGGACTAGCCCATACAATGAGCAGTTCTTC. It yields the protein CASRLGTSPYNEQFF.

This clone showed up just once. V and J are TRBV5-4 and TRBJ2-4; 7 nucleotides align to TRBD1. The CDR3 totals 15 residues. The V and J ends lost 4 bases and 0 bases, in that order; junction bases with no gene match: 4. The germline gives CDR1 SGHNT, CDR2 YYREEE (reference sequence). CDR3 bases: TGTGCCAGCAGCGATGGGACAGTAGCCAAAAACATTCAGTACTTC. Protein product: CASSDGTVAKNIQYF.

In this sample, this clone turned up a few times. V gene TRBV19 combines with J gene TRBJ1-1; the match to TRBD1 covers 9 bases. The CDR3 is 14 residues long. Germline assignment: CDR1 LNHDA and CDR2 SQIVND (reference sequence). V lost 7 bases, J lost 6 bases, and 9 bases stayed unmatched. CDR3 loop: CASKLTGGVAEAFF. The CDR3 coding sequence is TGTGCCAGTAAACTAACAGGGGGCGTCGCTGAAGCTTTCTTT.

The rearrangement links TRBV25-1 to TRBJ2-7; possible D gene TRBD1, 6 bases. Germline V gene lookup returns CDR1 MGHDK and CDR2 SYGVNS. The length of the CDR3 is 15 residues. The V and J ends lost 3 bases and 3 bases respectively, with 15 bases between them. The CDR3 spells CASSERQALFYEQYF. The DNA of the CDR3 is TGTGCCAGCAGTGAGAGACAGGCCCTTTTCTACGAGCAGTACTTC.

Only a few counts were recorded for this clone. The CDR3 sequence is CASSPGTGLTGELFF. DNA of the CDR3: TGTGCCAGCAGCCCCGGGACAGGGCTGACCGGGGAGCTGTTTTTT. The chain couples TRBV6-6 to TRBJ2-2; 9 bases are a match to TRBD1. This CDR3 has 15 residues. V dropped 6 bases and J dropped 5; count of bases not matched to a gene: 7. Germline V gene data show CDR1 as MNHNY and CDR2 as SVGAGI (reference sequence).

The chain carries TRBV18 and TRBJ1-6, with 7 bases fitting TRBD1. The CDR3 has 14 residues. Germline V CDR1 and CDR2: KGHSH, LQKENI. The V segment lost 2 bases and the J segment 7 bases; nucleotides outside the gene matches: 2. The DNA for the CDR3 is TGTGCCAGCTCACCAGACAGGGTGAATTCACCCCTCCACTTT. This gives the protein CASSPDRVNSPLHF.

The genes are TRBV5-1 and TRBJ2-3, with TRBD2 matching 8 bases. The V segment lost 0 bases and the J segment 6 bases; nucleotides outside the gene matches: 3. Germline V gives CDR1 SGHRS, CDR2 YFSETQ. The CDR3 consists of 14 residues. CDR3 nucleotide sequence: TGCGCCAGCAGCTTGGCGGGGGGGCAGGATACGCAGTATTTT. This codes for CASSLAGGQDTQYF.

The CDR3 bases are TGTGCCAGTAGTCAGAGGAGGAACACTGAAGCTTTCTTT. Protein sequence: CASSQRRNTEAFF. The J gene is TRBJ1-1, the V gene TRBV19, with no clear D. This CDR3 spans 13 amino acids. Germline loops: CDR1 LNHDA, CDR2 SQIVND (reference sequence). Trimming took 5 bases from V and 1 from J, leaving 8 bases between them.

The chain combines TRBV19 with TRBJ1-5; 9 bases line up with TRBD1. Germline V gene data show CDR1 as LNHDA and CDR2 as SQIVND (reference sequence). The V segment lost 5 bases and the J segment 7 bases; nucleotides outside the gene matches: 3. CDR3 length equals 13 residues. The CDR3 region is CASSGDRDQPQHF. Written as DNA, the CDR3 is TGTGCCAGTAGTGGGGACAGGGACCAGCCCCAGCATTTT.

The chain has TRBV27 and TRBJ2-5, with D possibly matching TRBD1 (5 bases). The CDR3 has 13 residues. Trimming removed 1 base at V and 5 bases at J, with 8 bases between. Germline CDR1 MNHEY, CDR2 SMNVEV (reference sequence). Here the CDR3 reads CASSLFPGETQYF. The CDR3 DNA reads TGTGCCAGCAGTTTATTCCCAGGGGAGACCCAGTACTTC.

The chain is built from TRBV19 and TRBJ1-5; no clear D. Trimming pared 5 bases from V and 4 bases from J, leaving 12 bases between. This CDR3 has 14 residues. Germline V CDR1 and CDR2: LNHDA, SQIVND (reference sequence). The CDR3 region is CASSGESPNQPQHF. The CDR3 DNA reads as TGTGCCAGTAGTGGGGAGTCGCCTAATCAGCCCCAGCATTTT.

V gene TRBV7-2 combines with J gene TRBJ2-5; a weak D match, TRBD2 (5 bases). The germline V and J ends were trimmed by 3 bases and 2 bases, with 13 bases remaining between them. The CDR3 totals 15 residues. CDR1 is SGHTA, CDR2 FQGNSA, per germline. The DNA of the CDR3 is TGTGCCAGCAGCTTCTGGCGGGCCTATCAAGAGACCCAGTACTTC. Translated, it gives CASSFWRAYQETQYF.

The genes are TRBV6-2 or TRBV6-3 and TRBJ2-7, with TRBD1 identical over 11 bases. Per the germline V gene, CDR1 is MNHEY and CDR2 is SVGEGT. J lost 7 bases, V lost 6 bases, and 8 bases had no gene match. CDR3 size: 14 residues. The DNA of the CDR3 is TGTGCCAGCAGCTGGACAGGGGGCGCCGAGGAGCAGTACTTC. It codes for CASSWTGGAEEQYF.

This sequence joins TRBV7-6 and TRBJ1-3, with TRBD1 matching 9 bases. From germline, CDR1 is SGHVS and CDR2 FNYEAQ. This CDR3 is built from 18 residues. The trim removed 0 bases at V and 1 base at J, leaving 7 bases unmatched. The CDR3 nucleotides are TGTGCCAGCAGCTTAGCTCCTCCGGGACAGGGATCTGGAAACACCATATATTTT. Its translation: CASSLAPPGQGSGNTIYF.

The CDR3 protein is CASSSRIPGQSSYNEQFF. CDR3 sequence (DNA): TGTGCCAGCTCTTCCAGGATTCCGGGACAGAGCTCCTACAATGAGCAGTTCTTC. This chain links TRBV18 with TRBJ2-1; 7 nucleotides agree with TRBD1. Trimming at V came to 6 bases and at J to 0 bases, leaving 14 bases not matched to a gene. CDR1 and CDR2 (germline): KGHSH, LQKENI. This CDR3 contains 18 residues. Complete variable domain (other parts from reference TRBV18 and TRBJ2-1): NAGVMQNPRHLVRRRGQEARLRCSPMKGHSHVYWYRQLPEEGLKFMVYLQKENIIDESGMPKERFSAEFPKEGPSILRIQQVVRGDSAAYFCASSSRIPGQSSYNEQFFGPGTRLTVL.

The CDR3 coding sequence is TGTGCCAGCAGCTTAGGGACTAGCGGGAGAGGGAATGAGCAGTTCTTC. It specifies CASSLGTSGRGNEQFF. V usage is TRBV7-8 and J usage is TRBJ2-1; 13 bases map to TRBD2. V shed 1 base, J shed 7 bases, and the junction held 4 bases outside the gene matches. CDR1 and CDR2 from the germline V gene are SGHVS and FQNEAQ. The CDR3 covers 16 residues.

This clone occurred once. The rearrangement uses TRBV5-1 and TRBJ1-4; D ambiguous. The germline gives CDR1 SGHRS, CDR2 YFSETQ. V lost 2 bases to trimming and J lost 4 bases, with 9 bases between them. This CDR3 has 14 residues. CDR3 protein: CASSFEASNEKLFF. The DNA for the CDR3 is TGCGCCAGCAGCTTTGAGGCTAGTAATGAAAAACTGTTTTTT.

The J gene is TRBJ2-2, the V gene TRBV19; perhaps TRBD2 as D (6 bases). CDR1 and CDR2 from the germline V gene are LNHDA and SQIVND (reference sequence). V was shortened by 5 bases and J by 5 bases, with 18 bases between the two germline ends. The CDR3 is 16 amino acids. CDR3 in DNA: TGTGCCAGTAGTCCTCCTTGGGGGACTCCGACCGGGGAGCTGTTTTTT. Encoded protein: CASSPPWGTPTGELFF.

V is TRBV4-3 and J is TRBJ2-7; D remains ambiguous. With 0 bases removed from V and 0 bases from J, the gap between germline ends came to 9 bases. The germline CDR1 and CDR2 sequences are LGHNA and YSLEER. The CDR3 runs 15 residues. CDR3 region: CASSQDLVISYEQYF. The CDR3 DNA reads as TGCGCCAGCAGCCAAGACTTAGTGATCTCCTACGAGCAGTACTTC.